This is a list of T cell receptor beta chains from one sample in a study of blood T cell repertoires in COVID-19. Sequenced by immunoSEQ multiplex PCR; TCRdb stores in-frame clones only, minus some. The profile covers 100,000 or so clones, with roughly 79% appearing a single time and 37% taken by the ten largest. Sample: peripheral blood. The receptors come from a man at least 80 years old with acute or convalescent COVID-19. Each CDR3 is given with its conserved first and last residue. The order of the fields is J gene, V gene, D gene, clone size, CDR3 length, CDR3 protein, CDR3 DNA. D genes are given only for firm matches. Size is omitted from some rows. Given values are once, few, many or a class for expanded clones.

J gene: TRBJ2-3; V gene: TRBV29-1; D gene: TRBD1; clone size: few; CDR3 length: 13; CDR3 protein: CSVDDRGADTQYF; CDR3 DNA: TGCAGCGTTGATGACAGGGGTGCAGATACGCAGTATTTT
J gene: TRBJ1-4; V gene: TRBV28; D gene: -; clone size: -; CDR3 length: 15; CDR3 protein: CASSFIPRYNEKLFF; CDR3 DNA: TGTGCCAGCAGTTTCATCCCCAGATATAATGAAAAACTGTTTTTT
J gene: TRBJ1-5; V gene: TRBV18; D gene: -; clone size: -; CDR3 length: 14; CDR3 protein: CASSSYRDNQPQHF; CDR3 DNA: TGTGCCAGCTCATCTTACAGGGACAATCAGCCCCAGCATTTT
J gene: TRBJ2-1; V gene: TRBV11-2; D gene: -; clone size: -; CDR3 length: 13; CDR3 protein: CASSLGRNNEQFF; CDR3 DNA: TGTGCCAGCAGCTTGGGCCGGAACAATGAGCAGTTCTTC
J gene: TRBJ1-6; V gene: TRBV27; D gene: -; clone size: -; CDR3 length: 16; CDR3 protein: CASSTLGTPTNSPLHF; CDR3 DNA: TGTGCCAGCAGTACCTTAGGGACACCTACCAATTCACCCCTCCACTTT
J gene: TRBJ2-7; V gene: TRBV7-9; D gene: TRBD2; clone size: few; CDR3 length: 13; CDR3 protein: CASSGGLAGEQYF; CDR3 DNA: TGTGCCAGCAGCGGGGGACTAGCGGGAGAGCAGTACTTC
J gene: TRBJ1-4; V gene: TRBV5-1; D gene: -; clone size: -; CDR3 length: 16; CDR3 protein: CASSLAWGATNEKLFF; CDR3 DNA: TGCGCCAGCAGCTTGGCCTGGGGGGCAACTAATGAAAAACTGTTTTTT
J gene: TRBJ2-4; V gene: TRBV18; D gene: -; clone size: -; CDR3 length: 14; CDR3 protein: CASSPGEFKNIQYF; CDR3 DNA: TGTGCCAGCTCACCAGGGGAGTTCAAAAACATTCAGTACTTC
J gene: TRBJ2-1; V gene: TRBV20-1; D gene: TRBD2; clone size: -; CDR3 length: 14; CDR3 protein: CSASKLAGRNEQFF; CDR3 DNA: TGCAGTGCTAGTAAGCTAGCGGGAAGAAATGAGCAGTTCTTC
J gene: TRBJ2-7; V gene: TRBV11-3; D gene: -; clone size: -; CDR3 length: 13; CDR3 protein: CASSPPETYEQYF; CDR3 DNA: TGTGCCAGCAGCCCGCCTGAGACCTACGAGCAGTACTTC
J gene: TRBJ2-3; V gene: TRBV10-1; D gene: TRBD2; clone size: once; CDR3 length: 16; CDR3 protein: CASSDYLAESTDTQYF; CDR3 DNA: TGCGCCAGCAGTGATTACCTAGCGGAAAGCACAGATACGCAGTATTTT
J gene: TRBJ2-7; V gene: TRBV28; D gene: TRBD1; clone size: -; CDR3 length: 12; CDR3 protein: CASSTGFHEQYF; CDR3 DNA: TGTGCCAGCTCGACAGGGTTCCACGAGCAGTACTTC
J gene: TRBJ2-1; V gene: TRBV11-2; D gene: TRBD2; clone size: -; CDR3 length: 16; CDR3 protein: CASSLTRTSRYNEQFF; CDR3 DNA: TGTGCCAGCAGCTTAACCAGGACTAGCCGCTACAATGAGCAGTTCTTC
J gene: TRBJ2-5; V gene: TRBV2; D gene: TRBD1; clone size: -; CDR3 length: 13; CDR3 protein: CASKGQAQETQYF; CDR3 DNA: TGTGCCAGCAAGGGACAGGCACAAGAGACCCAGTACTTC
J gene: TRBJ1-5; V gene: TRBV18; D gene: -; clone size: -; CDR3 length: 17; CDR3 protein: CASSPPGNRASNQPQHF; CDR3 DNA: TGTGCCAGCTCACCACCGGGAAACAGGGCCAGCAATCAGCCCCAGCATTTT
J gene: TRBJ1-1; V gene: TRBV19; D gene: -; clone size: few; CDR3 length: 14; CDR3 protein: CASSIDGGTTEAFF; CDR3 DNA: TGTGCCAGTAGTATAGATGGGGGGACCACTGAAGCTTTCTTT
J gene: TRBJ1-2; V gene: TRBV30; D gene: -; clone size: -; CDR3 length: 14; CDR3 protein: CAWSFGGANYGYTF; CDR3 DNA: TGTGCCTGGAGTTTCGGGGGAGCTAACTATGGCTACACCTTC
J gene: TRBJ1-1; V gene: TRBV18; D gene: TRBD1; clone size: once; CDR3 length: 12; CDR3 protein: CASSPTGPEAFF; CDR3 DNA: TGTGCCAGCTCACCGACAGGGCCTGAAGCTTTCTTT
J gene: TRBJ2-3; V gene: TRBV7-2; D gene: -; clone size: -; CDR3 length: 15; CDR3 protein: CASSLARQGRDTQYF; CDR3 DNA: TGTGCCAGCAGCTTAGCTCGGCAGGGAAGAGATACGCAGTATTTT
J gene: TRBJ2-5; V gene: TRBV29-1; D gene: -; clone size: few; CDR3 length: 12; CDR3 protein: CSVEVNQETQYF; CDR3 DNA: TGCAGCGTTGAAGTCAATCAAGAGACCCAGTACTTC
J gene: TRBJ1-1; V gene: TRBV28; D gene: -; clone size: -; CDR3 length: 13; CDR3 protein: CASLSPMNTEAFF; CDR3 DNA: TGTGCCAGTCTTAGCCCAATGAACACTGAAGCTTTCTTT
J gene: TRBJ1-5; V gene: TRBV19; D gene: -; clone size: -; CDR3 length: 14; CDR3 protein: CASSMGHSNQPQHF; CDR3 DNA: TGTGCCAGTAGTATGGGGCATAGCAATCAGCCCCAGCATTTT
J gene: TRBJ1-5; V gene: TRBV6-5; D gene: -; clone size: -; CDR3 length: 14; CDR3 protein: CASSSGQLNQPQHF; CDR3 DNA: TGTGCCAGCAGTTCCGGACAGTTAAATCAGCCCCAGCATTTT
J gene: TRBJ1-3; V gene: TRBV6-5; D gene: -; clone size: -; CDR3 length: 15; CDR3 protein: CATLLGSSSGNTIYF; CDR3 DNA: TGTGCCACCCTCTTGGGCAGCAGCTCTGGAAACACCATATATTTT
J gene: TRBJ2-7; V gene: TRBV7-2; D gene: -; clone size: -; CDR3 length: 14; CDR3 protein: CASSTDSWFTEQYF; CDR3 DNA: TGTGCCAGCAGCACGGACAGCTGGTTTACCGAGCAGTACTTC
J gene: TRBJ1-5; V gene: TRBV5-1; D gene: -; clone size: many; CDR3 length: 13; CDR3 protein: CASSLDNNQPQHF; CDR3 DNA: TGCGCCAGCAGCTTGGACAACAATCAGCCCCAGCATTTT
J gene: TRBJ2-2; V gene: TRBV11-2; D gene: TRBD2; clone size: -; CDR3 length: 15; CDR3 protein: CASSPSGRYTGELFF; CDR3 DNA: TGTGCCAGCAGCCCCAGCGGGAGATATACCGGGGAGCTGTTTTTT
J gene: TRBJ2-6; V gene: TRBV18; D gene: TRBD1; clone size: -; CDR3 length: 17; CDR3 protein: CASSPGTVGSGANVLTF; CDR3 DNA: TGTGCCAGCTCACCTGGGACAGTGGGCTCTGGGGCCAACGTCCTGACTTTC